This TCR beta chain stems from a study of T cells in Graves' hyperthyroidism and ophthalmopathy. This clonotype came up many times. Amplification of TCR beta CDR3 regions used RNA as the template. The HTBI primer set drove a first-round RT-PCR of the TCR CDR3. TCRdb reprocessed the multiplex PCR reads with MiXCR, giving one entry per CDR3 protein. The sample has approximately 700,000 distinct CDR3 sequences, just under 45% seen once. The CDR3 totals 15 residues. Germline values: CDR1 ENHRY, CDR2 SYGVKD. The trim removed 2 bases at V and 5 bases at J, leaving 7 bases unmatched. The origin of this receptor is an adult man with Graves' disease, either hyperthyroidism or ophthalmopathy (not recorded which). Sample: peripheral blood or thyroid tissue (not recorded which). The chain recombines TRBV10-3 with TRBJ2-5; 8 nucleotides align to TRBD2. DNA for the CDR3: TGTGCCATCAGTGAGGGCGGGGGGCGAGGTGAGACCCAGTACTTC. Its translation is CAISEGGGRGETQYF.